This T cell receptor (beta chain) was sequenced during a study of CD8 T cells in ankylosing spondylitis. Study observations and caveats: Ankylosing spondylitis blood appeared to be characterized by a TCR beta motif of under 10 highly homologous variants. Reported data indicate significant enrichment of disease-linked clones within matched ankylosing spondylitis synovial fluid. In reactive arthritis synovial fluid and blood, some motif variants had been reported before.

For TCR beta, libraries came from quantitative 5'-RACE with molecular barcodes. Each CDR3 protein gets one entry after TCRdb re-called the 5' RACE reads with MiXCR. The sample includes under 150,000 distinct CDR3 sequences, roughly 13% of them seen just once. Trimming removed 0 bases from V and 1 base from J, with 16 bases in between. This CDR3 comprises 18 residues. Germline V lookup: CDR1 SGHKS, CDR2 YYEKEE (reference sequence). This clonotype was observed a few times. Antigen: not known. Sequences were obtained from blood, either unsorted or a sorted T cell fraction (not recorded which). The clonotype was recovered from a female donor with ankylosing spondylitis or in good health (not recorded which). The chain employs TRBV5-5 and TRBJ2-2; tentatively, D is TRBD1 (6 bases). The CDR3 sequence is CASSLGTEIIRNTGELFF. CDR3 in DNA: TGTGCCAGCAGCTTGGGGACAGAGATAATAAGGAACACCGGGGAGCTGTTTTTT.